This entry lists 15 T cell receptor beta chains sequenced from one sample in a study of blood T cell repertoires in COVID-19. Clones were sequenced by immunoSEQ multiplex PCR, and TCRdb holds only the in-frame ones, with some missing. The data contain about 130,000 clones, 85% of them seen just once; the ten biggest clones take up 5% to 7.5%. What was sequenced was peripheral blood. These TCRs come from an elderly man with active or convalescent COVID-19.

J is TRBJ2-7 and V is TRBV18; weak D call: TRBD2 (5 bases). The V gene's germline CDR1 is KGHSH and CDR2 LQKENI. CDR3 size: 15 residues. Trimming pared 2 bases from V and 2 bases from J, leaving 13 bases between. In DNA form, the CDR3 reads TGTGCCAGCTCACCAGCGGGCCATAGAACCTACGAGCAGTACTTC. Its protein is CASSPAGHRTYEQYF.

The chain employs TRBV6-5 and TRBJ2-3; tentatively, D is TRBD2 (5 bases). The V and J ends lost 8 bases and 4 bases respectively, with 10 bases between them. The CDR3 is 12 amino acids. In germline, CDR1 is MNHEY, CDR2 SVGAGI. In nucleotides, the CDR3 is TGTGCCAGCGGGAGACCACCAGATACGCAGTATTTT. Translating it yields CASGRPPDTQYF.

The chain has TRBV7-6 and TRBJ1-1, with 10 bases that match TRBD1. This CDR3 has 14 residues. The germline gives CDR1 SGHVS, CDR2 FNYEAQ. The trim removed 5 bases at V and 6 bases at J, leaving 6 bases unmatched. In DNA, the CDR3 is TGTGCCAGCAGCCTAGGGGACAGGGGCTCTGAAGCTTTCTTT. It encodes CASSLGDRGSEAFF.

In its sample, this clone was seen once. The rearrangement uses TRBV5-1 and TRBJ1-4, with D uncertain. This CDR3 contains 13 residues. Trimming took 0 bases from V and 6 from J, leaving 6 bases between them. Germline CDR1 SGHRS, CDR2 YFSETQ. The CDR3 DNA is TGCGCCAGCAGCTTGGTGGCAGATGAAAAACTGTTTTTT. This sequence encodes CASSLVADEKLFF.

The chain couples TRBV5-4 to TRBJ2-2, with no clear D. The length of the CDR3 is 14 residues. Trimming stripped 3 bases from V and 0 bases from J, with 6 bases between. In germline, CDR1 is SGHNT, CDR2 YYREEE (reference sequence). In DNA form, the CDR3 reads TGTGCCAGCAGCTCTAACGCGAACACCGGGGAGCTGTTTTTT. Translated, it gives CASSSNANTGELFF.

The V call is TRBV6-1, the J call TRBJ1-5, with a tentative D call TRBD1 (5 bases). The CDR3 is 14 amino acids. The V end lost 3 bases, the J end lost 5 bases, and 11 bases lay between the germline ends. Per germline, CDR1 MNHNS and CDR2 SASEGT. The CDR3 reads CASSDRDSYQPQHF. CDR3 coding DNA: TGTGCCAGCAGTGATCGAGACAGCTATCAGCCCCAGCATTTT.

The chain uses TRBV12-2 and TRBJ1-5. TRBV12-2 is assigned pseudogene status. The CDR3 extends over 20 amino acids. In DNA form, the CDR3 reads TGTGCAAGTCGCTTAGCGGGTTGGCAGACCACCAGACTTAGCAATCAGCCCCAGCATTTT. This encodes CASRLAGWQTTRLSNQPQHF.

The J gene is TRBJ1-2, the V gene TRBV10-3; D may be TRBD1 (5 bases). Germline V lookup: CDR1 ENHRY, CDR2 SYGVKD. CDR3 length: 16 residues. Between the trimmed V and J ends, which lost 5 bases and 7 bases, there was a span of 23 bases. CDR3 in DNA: TGTGCCATCAGTCCTACATCGGGCAGGGTGCAATCTGGCTACACCTTC. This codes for CAISPTSGRVQSGYTF.

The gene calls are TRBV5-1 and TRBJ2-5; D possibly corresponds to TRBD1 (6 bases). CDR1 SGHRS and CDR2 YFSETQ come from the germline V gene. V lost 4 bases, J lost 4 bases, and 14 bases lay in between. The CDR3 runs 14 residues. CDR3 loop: CASSQPGQLETQYF. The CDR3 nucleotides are TGCGCCAGCAGCCAACCGGGACAACTAGAGACCCAGTACTTC.

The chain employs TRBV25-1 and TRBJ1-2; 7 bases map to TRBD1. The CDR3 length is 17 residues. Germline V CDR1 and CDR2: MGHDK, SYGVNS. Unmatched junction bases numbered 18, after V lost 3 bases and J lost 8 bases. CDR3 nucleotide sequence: TGTGCCAGCAGTGACTCCCCCCCGACAGGGAAGTATAAAGGCTACACCTTC. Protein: CASSDSPPTGKYKGYTF.

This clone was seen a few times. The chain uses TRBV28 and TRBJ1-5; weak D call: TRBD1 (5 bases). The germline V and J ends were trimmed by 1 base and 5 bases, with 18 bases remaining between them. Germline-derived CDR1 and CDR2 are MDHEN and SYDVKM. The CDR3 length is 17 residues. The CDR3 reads CASSLSAGNFGHQPQHF. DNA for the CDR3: TGTGCCAGCAGTTTATCGGCAGGGAATTTTGGTCATCAGCCCCAGCATTTT. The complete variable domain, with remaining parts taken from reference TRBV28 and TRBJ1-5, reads DVKVTQSSRYLVKRTGEKVFLECVQDMDHENMFWYRQDPGLGLRLIYFSYDVKMKEKGDIPEGYSVSREKKERFSLILESASTNQTSMYLCASSLSAGNFGHQPQHFGDGTRLSIL.

The chain's CDR3 is CASSPTGGANTGELFF. CDR3 nucleotide sequence: TGTGCCAGCTCACCAACAGGGGGCGCGAACACCGGGGAGCTGTTTTTT. The chain uses TRBV18 and TRBJ2-2; the match to TRBD1 covers 9 bases. Trimming took 2 bases from V and 0 from J; bases not matched to a gene: 1. The CDR3 extends over 16 amino acids. From germline, CDR1 is KGHSH and CDR2 LQKENI.

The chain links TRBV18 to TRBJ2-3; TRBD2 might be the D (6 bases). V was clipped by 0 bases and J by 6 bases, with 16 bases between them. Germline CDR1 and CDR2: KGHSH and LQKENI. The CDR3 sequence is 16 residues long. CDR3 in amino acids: CASSPPSGHMVDTQYF. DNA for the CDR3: TGTGCCAGCTCACCACCTAGCGGTCACATGGTGGATACGCAGTATTTT.

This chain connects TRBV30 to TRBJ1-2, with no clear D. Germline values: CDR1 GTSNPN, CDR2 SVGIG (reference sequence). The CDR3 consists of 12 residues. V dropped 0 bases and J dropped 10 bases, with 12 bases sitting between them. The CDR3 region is CAWSVLEADYTF. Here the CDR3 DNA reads TGTGCCTGGAGTGTATTGGAGGCGGACTACACCTTC.

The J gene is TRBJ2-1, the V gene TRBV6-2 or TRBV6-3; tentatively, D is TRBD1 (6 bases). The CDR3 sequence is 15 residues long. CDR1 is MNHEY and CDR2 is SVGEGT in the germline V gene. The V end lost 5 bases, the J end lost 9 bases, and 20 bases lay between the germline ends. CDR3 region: CASSSSLRGHAEQFF. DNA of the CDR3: TGTGCCAGCAGTAGCAGCCTCAGGGGACATGCTGAGCAGTTCTTC.